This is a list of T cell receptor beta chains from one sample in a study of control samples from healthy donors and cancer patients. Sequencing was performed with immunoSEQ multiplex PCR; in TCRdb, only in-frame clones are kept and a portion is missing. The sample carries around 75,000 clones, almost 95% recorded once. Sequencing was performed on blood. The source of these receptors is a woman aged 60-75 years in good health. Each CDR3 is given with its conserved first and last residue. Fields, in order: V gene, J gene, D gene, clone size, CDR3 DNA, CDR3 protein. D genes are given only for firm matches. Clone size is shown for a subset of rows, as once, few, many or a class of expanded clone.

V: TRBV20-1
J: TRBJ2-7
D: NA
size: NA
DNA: TGCAGTGCACTCCTCTACGAGCAGTACTTC
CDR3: CSALLYEQYF

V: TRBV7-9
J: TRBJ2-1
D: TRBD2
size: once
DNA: TGTGCCAGCAGCTTAGGGGCGGGAGGGCCCGGCAATGAGCAGTTCTTC
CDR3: CASSLGAGGPGNEQFF

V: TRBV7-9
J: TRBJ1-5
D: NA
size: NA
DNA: TGTGCCAGCAGCTTCGACCAGGGCAGTCAGCCCCAGCATTTT
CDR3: CASSFDQGSQPQHF

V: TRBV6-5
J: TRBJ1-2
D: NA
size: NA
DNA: TGTGCCAGCAGTTACGCGGAGGGACGAAGGGGCTACACCTTC
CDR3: CASSYAEGRRGYTF

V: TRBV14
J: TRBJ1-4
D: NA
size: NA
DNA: TGTGCCAGCAGCCAACTGACGACACCAGGGTCGGAAAAACTGTTTTTT
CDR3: CASSQLTTPGSEKLFF

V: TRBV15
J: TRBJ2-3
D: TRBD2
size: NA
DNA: TGTGCCACCAGCAGAGATGTGGGGCGGGGGGCCACAGATACGCAGTATTTT
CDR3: CATSRDVGRGATDTQYF

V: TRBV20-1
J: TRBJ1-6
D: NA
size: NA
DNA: TGCAGTGCTAGTCCAAGCGTATTTTCCCTCCACTTT
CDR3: CSASPSVFSLHF

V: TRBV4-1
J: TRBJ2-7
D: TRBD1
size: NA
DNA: TGCGCCAGCAGCCAAGTAGACAGGGGTCGGGACGAGCAGTACTTC
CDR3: CASSQVDRGRDEQYF

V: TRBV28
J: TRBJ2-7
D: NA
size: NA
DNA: TGTGCCAGCAGTCCCCGGACACCATCGAACTACGAGCAGTACTTC
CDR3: CASSPRTPSNYEQYF

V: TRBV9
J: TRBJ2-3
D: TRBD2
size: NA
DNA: TGTGCCAGCAGCCGAGGGAGGGGAGGGGTGGATACGCAGTATTTT
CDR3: CASSRGRGGVDTQYF

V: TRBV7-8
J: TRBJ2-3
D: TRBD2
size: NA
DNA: TGTGCCAGCAGCTTAGCGTCCGGGGGGGCCACAGATACGCAGTATTTT
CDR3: CASSLASGGATDTQYF

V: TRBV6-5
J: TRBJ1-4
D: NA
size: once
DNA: TGTGCCAGCAGTTACTCTCCCAGGGCGGGCGGTGAAAAACTGTTTTTT
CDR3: CASSYSPRAGGEKLFF

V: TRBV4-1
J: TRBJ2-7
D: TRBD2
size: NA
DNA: TGCGCCAGCAGCCAAGACCCCGGGACTAGCAGAACCTACGAGCAGTACTTC
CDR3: CASSQDPGTSRTYEQYF

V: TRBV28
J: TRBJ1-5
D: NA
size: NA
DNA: TGTGCCAGCAGTTTCAGGGGTGGCCAGCCCCAGCATTTT
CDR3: CASSFRGGQPQHF

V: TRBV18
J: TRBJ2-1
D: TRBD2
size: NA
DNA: TGTGCCAGCTCACCACCGTGGGAAGCGGGAGTGTTGCAGTTCTTC
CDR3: CASSPPWEAGVLQFF

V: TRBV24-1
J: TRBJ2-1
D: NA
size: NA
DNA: TGTGCCACCAGAGCACAGGGTAGCAATGAGCAGTTCTTC
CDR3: CATRAQGSNEQFF

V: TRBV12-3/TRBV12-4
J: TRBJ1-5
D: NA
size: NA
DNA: TGTGCCAGCACCTTGACCGAGAATCAGCCCCAGCATTTT
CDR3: CASTLTENQPQHF

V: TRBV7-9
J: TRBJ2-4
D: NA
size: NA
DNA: TGTGCCAGCAGCTCGGAGGGAACAGCGAAAAACATTCAGTACTTC
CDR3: CASSSEGTAKNIQYF

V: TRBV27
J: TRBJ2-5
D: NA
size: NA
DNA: TGTGCCAGCAGTTTATCGTGGGCTGCCCAAGAGACCCAGTACTTC
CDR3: CASSLSWAAQETQYF

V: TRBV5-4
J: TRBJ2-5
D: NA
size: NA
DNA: TGTGCCAGCAGCTTGGGCGGGCTACTTCCTGAGACCCAGTACTTC
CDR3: CASSLGGLLPETQYF

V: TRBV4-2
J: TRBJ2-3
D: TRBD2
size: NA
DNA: TGTGCCAGCAGCCGGGGACTAGATCGGGATACGCAGTATTTT
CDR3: CASSRGLDRDTQYF

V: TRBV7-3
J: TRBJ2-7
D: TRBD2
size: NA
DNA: TGTGCCAGCAGCGGGGGGACTAGCGGGAGGGAGCAGTACTTC
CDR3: CASSGGTSGREQYF

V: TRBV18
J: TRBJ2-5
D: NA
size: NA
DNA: TGTGCCAGCTCACCAACCCAACAAGAGACCCAGTACTTC
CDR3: CASSPTQQETQYF

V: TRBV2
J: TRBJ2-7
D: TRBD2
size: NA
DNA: TGTGCCAGCAGTGATACTAGCGGGAGCTACGAGCAGTACTTC
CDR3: CASSDTSGSYEQYF

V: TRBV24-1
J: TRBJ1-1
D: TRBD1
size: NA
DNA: TGTGCCACCATGGGACAGAGGGACACTGAAGCTTTCTTT
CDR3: CATMGQRDTEAFF

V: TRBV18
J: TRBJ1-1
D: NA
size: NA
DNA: TGTGCCAGCTCACCACAGTGGGGAGGGGGTAACACTGAAGCTTTCTTT
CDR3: CASSPQWGGGNTEAFF

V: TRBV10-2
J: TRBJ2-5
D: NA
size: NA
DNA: TGCGCCAGTACCCTCGGGTTGCGGGAGACCCAGTACTTC
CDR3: CASTLGLRETQYF

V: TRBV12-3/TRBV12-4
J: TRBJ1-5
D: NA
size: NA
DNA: TGTGCCAGCACCAGAAGCAATCAGCCCCAGCATTTT
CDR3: CASTRSNQPQHF

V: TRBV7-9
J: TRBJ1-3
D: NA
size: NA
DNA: TGTGCCAGCAGCGCTAACTCTGGAAACACCATATATTTT
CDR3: CASSANSGNTIYF

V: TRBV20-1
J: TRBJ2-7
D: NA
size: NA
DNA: TGCAGTGCTAGTGAGGTGGGGCCCTACGAGCAGTACTTC
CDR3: CSASEVGPYEQYF

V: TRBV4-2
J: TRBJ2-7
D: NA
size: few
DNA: TGTGCCAGCAGCCAAGAAGAGCGAGCCTACGAGCAGTACTTC
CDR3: CASSQEERAYEQYF

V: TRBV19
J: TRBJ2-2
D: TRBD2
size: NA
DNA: TGTGCCAGTAGTATGAATTTAGCGGGACGGGGGGAGCTGTTTTTT
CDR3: CASSMNLAGRGELFF

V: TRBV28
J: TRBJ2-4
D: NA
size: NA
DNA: TGTGCCAGCAGTTTTTCCGGGCCCCTCACAGACATTCAGTACTTC
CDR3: CASSFSGPLTDIQYF

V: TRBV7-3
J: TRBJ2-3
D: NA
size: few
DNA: TGTGCCAGCAGCCCTGGGTCTTACACAGATACGCAGTATTTT
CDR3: CASSPGSYTDTQYF

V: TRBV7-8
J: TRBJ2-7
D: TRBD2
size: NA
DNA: TGTGCCAGCAGCTTTTCTGGACTAGCGGGAGGGGCTGGCGAGCAGTACTTC
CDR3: CASSFSGLAGGAGEQYF

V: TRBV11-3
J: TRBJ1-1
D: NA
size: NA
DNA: TGTGCCAGCAGCTTTTCCCTAGGAACTGAAGCTTTCTTT
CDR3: CASSFSLGTEAFF

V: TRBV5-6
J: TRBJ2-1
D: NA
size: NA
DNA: TGTGCCAGCAGCGCAGCCGGGGGCGAGCAGTTCTTC
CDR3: CASSAAGGEQFF

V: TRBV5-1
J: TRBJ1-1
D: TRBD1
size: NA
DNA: TGCGCCAGCAGCTTGGAGACCCGGGACAGGGGCAGAGGCACTGAAGCTTTCTTT
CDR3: CASSLETRDRGRGTEAFF

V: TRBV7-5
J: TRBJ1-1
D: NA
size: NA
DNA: TGTGCCAGAAGCCCGCCGCTTGAGGACAGGGGGTTTACTGAAGCTTTCTTT
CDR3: CARSPPLEDRGFTEAFF

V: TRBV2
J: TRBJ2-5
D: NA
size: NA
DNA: TGTGCCAGCAGTTATACAGAAGAGTCCCAGTACTTC
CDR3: CASSYTEESQYF

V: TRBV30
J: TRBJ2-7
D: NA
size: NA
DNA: TGTGCCTGGAGTGCCAAGGGGCATAGGTCCTACGAGCAGTACTTC
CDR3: CAWSAKGHRSYEQYF

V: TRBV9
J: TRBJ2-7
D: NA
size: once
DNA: TGTGCCAGCAGCGTAGGGGGCCGAGGGGACGAGCAGTACTTC
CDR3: CASSVGGRGDEQYF

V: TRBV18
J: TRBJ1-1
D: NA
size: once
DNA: TGTGCCAGCTCACCACCGGCAATCCGGACTGAAGCTTTCTTT
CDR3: CASSPPAIRTEAFF

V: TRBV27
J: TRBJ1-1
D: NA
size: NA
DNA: TGTGCCAGCAATTTAAATGGTCCGTGGACTGAAGCTTTCTTT
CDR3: CASNLNGPWTEAFF

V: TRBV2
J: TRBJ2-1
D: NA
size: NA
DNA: TGTGCCAGCTGGGGGGACTCCTACAATGAGCAGTTCTTC
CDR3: CASWGDSYNEQFF

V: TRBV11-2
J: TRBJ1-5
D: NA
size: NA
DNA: TGTGCCAGCAGCTTAGTAGGGCAGGGCCATCAGCCCCAGCATTTT
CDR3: CASSLVGQGHQPQHF

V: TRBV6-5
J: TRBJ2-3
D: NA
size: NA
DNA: TGTGCCACGGAAGACACGCAGCTGAATACGCAGTATTTT
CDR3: CATEDTQLNTQYF

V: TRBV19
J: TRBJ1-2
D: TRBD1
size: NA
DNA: TGTGCCAGTAGCCCCGCCACTACGGGACAGGGGAACTATGGCTACACCTTC
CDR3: CASSPATTGQGNYGYTF

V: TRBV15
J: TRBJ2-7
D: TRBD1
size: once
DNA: TGTGCCACCAGCAGCTACCAGGGGGCAGCCTACGAGCAGTACTTC
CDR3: CATSSYQGAAYEQYF

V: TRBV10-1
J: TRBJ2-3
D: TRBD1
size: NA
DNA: TGCGCCAGCAGTGCTGGGGACAGACGCACAGATACGCAGTATTTT
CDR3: CASSAGDRRTDTQYF

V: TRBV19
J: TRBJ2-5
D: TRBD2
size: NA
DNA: TGTGCCAGTACCGCTAGCGGGACCCGAGAGACCCAGTACTTC
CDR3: CASTASGTRETQYF

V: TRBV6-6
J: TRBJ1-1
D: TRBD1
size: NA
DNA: TGTGCCAGCAGTTACCCTGGGACAGGGGACACTGAAGCTTTCTTT
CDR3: CASSYPGTGDTEAFF

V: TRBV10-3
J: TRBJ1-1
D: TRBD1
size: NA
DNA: TGTGCCATCAGTGACCCTAAGACAGGGGCTTCCGACACTGAAGCTTTCTTT
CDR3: CAISDPKTGASDTEAFF

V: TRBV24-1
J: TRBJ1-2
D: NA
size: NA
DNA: TGTGCCACCAAGGCAGGACCCGACTATGGCTACACCTTC
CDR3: CATKAGPDYGYTF

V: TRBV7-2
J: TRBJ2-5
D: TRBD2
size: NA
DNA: TGTGCCAGCAGCTTGCTAGCGGGGCCTCCGACGACCCAGTACTTC
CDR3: CASSLLAGPPTTQYF

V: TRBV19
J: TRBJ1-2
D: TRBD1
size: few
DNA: TGTGCCAGTAGTGCAGGACAGGGGACCGTCTATGGCTACACCTTC
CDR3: CASSAGQGTVYGYTF